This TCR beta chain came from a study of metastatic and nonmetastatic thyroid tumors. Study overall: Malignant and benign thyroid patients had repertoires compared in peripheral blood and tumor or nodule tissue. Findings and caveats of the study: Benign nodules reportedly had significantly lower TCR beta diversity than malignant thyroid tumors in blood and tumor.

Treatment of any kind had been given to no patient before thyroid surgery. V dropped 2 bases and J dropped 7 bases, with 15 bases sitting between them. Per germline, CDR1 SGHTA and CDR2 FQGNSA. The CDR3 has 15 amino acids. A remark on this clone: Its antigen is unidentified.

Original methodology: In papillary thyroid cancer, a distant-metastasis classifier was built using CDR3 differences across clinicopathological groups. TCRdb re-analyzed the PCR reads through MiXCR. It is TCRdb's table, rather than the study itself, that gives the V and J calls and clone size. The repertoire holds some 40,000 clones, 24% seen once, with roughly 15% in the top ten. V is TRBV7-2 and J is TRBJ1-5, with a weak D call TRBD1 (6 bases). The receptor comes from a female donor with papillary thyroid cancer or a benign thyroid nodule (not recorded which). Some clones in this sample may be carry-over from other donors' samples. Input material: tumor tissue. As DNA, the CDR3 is TGTGCCAGCAGCTTAAGGGGGTCCCCAAACCAGCCCCAGCATTTT. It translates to CASSLRGSPNQPQHF.